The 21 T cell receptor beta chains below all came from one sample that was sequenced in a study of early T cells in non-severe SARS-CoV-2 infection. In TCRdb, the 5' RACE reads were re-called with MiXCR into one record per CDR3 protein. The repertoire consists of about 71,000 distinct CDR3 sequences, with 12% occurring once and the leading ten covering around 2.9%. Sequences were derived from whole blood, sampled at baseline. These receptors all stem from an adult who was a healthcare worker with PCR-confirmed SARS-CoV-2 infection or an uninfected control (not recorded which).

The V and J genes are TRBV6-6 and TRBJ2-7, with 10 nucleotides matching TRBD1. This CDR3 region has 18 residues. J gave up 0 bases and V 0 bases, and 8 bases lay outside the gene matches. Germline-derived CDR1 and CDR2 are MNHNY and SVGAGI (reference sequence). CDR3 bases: TGTGCCAGCAGTTACTCGGACAGGGGGTCCCTTAGCTCCTACGAGCAGTACTTC. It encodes CASSYSDRGSLSSYEQYF.

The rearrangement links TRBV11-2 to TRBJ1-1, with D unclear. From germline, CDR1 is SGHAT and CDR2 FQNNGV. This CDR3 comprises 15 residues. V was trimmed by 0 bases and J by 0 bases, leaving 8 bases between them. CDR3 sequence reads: CASSLEERVNTEAFF. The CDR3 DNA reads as TGTGCCAGCAGCTTAGAAGAGCGGGTGAACACTGAAGCTTTCTTT.

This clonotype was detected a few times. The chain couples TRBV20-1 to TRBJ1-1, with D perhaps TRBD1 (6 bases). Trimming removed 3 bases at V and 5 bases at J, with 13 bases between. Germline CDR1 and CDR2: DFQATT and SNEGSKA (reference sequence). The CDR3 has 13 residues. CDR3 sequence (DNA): TGCAGTGCTAGTTCGGGGGCACATACTGAAGCTTTCTTT. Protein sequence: CSASSGAHTEAFF.

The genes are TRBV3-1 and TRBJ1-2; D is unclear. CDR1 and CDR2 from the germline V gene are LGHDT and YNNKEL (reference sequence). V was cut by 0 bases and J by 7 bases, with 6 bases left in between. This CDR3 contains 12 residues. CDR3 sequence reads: CASSQDTRGYTF. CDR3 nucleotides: TGTGCCAGCAGCCAAGATACCCGTGGCTACACCTTC.

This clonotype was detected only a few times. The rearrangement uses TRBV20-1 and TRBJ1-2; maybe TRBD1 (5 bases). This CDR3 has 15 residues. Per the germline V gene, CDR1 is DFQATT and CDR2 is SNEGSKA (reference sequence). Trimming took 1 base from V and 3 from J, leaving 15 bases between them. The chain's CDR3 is CSARAFTGPYYGYTF. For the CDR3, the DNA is TGCAGTGCTAGAGCTTTTACAGGCCCCTACTATGGCTACACCTTC.

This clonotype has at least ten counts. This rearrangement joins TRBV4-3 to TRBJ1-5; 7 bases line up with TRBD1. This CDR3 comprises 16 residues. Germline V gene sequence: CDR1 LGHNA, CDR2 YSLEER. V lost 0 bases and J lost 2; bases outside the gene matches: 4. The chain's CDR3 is CASSQDAGGGNQPQHF. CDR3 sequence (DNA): TGCGCCAGCAGCCAAGACGCAGGGGGAGGCAATCAGCCCCAGCATTTT.

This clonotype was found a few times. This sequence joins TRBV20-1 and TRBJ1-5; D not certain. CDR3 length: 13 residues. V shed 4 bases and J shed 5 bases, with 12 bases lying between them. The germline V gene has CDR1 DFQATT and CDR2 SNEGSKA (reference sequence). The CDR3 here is CSATSNSYQPQHF. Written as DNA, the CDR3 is TGCAGTGCTACAAGTAACAGCTATCAGCCCCAGCATTTT.

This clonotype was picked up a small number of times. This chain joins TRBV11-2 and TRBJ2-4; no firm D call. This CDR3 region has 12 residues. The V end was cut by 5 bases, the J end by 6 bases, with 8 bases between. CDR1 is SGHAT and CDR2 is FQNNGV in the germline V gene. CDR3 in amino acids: CASSPLGNIQYF. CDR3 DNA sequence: TGTGCCAGCAGCCCCTTAGGAAACATTCAGTACTTC.

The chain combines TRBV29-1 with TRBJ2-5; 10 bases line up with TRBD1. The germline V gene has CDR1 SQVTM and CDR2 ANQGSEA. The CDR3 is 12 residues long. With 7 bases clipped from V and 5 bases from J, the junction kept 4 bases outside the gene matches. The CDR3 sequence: CSATGGFETQYF. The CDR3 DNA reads TGCAGCGCGACAGGGGGCTTTGAGACCCAGTACTTC.

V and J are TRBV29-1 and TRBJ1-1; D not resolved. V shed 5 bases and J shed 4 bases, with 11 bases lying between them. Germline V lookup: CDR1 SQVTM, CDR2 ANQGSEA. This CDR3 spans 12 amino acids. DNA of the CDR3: TGCAGCGTTCCCCCGACGGGCACTGAAGCTTTCTTT. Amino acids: CSVPPTGTEAFF.

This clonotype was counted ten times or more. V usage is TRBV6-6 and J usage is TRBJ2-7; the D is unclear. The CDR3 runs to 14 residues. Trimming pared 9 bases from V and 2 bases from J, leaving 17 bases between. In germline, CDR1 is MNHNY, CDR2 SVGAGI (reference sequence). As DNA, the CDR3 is TGTGCCAGGTTTGCGAAGAGGCCCGCCTACGAGCAGTACTTC. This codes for CARFAKRPAYEQYF.

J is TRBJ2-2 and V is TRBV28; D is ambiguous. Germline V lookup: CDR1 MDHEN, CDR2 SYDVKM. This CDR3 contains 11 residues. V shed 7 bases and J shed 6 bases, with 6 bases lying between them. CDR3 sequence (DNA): TGTGCCAGCAACCGAGCCGGGGAGCTGTTTTTT. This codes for CASNRAGELFF.

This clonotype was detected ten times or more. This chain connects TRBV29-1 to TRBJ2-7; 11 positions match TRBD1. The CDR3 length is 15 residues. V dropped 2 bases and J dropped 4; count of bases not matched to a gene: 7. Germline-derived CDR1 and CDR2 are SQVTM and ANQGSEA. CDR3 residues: CSVESGQGALYEQYF. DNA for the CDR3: TGCAGCGTTGAATCTGGACAGGGGGCCCTGTACGAGCAGTACTTC.

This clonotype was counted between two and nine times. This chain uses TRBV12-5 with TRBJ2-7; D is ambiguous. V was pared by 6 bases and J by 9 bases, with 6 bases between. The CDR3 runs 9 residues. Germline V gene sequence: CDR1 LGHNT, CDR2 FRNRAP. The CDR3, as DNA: TGTGCTAGTGGACGCCGGCAGTACTTC. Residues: CASGRRQYF.

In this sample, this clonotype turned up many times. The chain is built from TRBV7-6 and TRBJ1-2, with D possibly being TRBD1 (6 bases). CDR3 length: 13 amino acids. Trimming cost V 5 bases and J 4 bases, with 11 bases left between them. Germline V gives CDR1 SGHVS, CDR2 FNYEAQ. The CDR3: CASSPGDLYGYTF. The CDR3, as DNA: TGTGCCAGCAGCCCAGGGGATCTCTATGGCTACACCTTC.

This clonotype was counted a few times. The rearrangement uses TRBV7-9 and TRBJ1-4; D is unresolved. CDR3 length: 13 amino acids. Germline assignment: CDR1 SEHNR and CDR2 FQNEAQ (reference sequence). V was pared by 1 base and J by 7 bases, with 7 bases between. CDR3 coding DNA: TGTGCCAGCAGCTTAGGGGATAGTGAAAAACTGTTTTTT. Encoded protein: CASSLGDSEKLFF.

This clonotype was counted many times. CDR3 nucleotide sequence: TGCGCCAGCAGCCACGGACTAGCGGGGGGGAAAGGGGAGCTGTTTTTT. Its translation: CASSHGLAGGKGELFF. V is TRBV4-1 and J is TRBJ2-2; 15 bases line up with TRBD2. There are 16 residues in the CDR3. The ends lost 3 bases at V and 8 bases at J; junction bases unmatched: 4. Germline CDR1 reads MGHRA; CDR2 reads YSYEKL.

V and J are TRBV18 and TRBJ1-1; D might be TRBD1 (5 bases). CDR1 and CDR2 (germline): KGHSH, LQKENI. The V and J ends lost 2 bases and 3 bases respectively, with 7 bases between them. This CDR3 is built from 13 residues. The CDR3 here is CASSPSGDTEAFF. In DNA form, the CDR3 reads TGTGCCAGCTCACCATCGGGGGACACTGAAGCTTTCTTT.

CDR3: CASSSTGIGSPLHF. For the CDR3, the DNA is TGTGCCAGCAGCTCCACGGGGATTGGTTCACCCCTCCACTTT. This chain connects TRBV7-9 to TRBJ1-6; the D is unclear. CDR3 length equals 14 residues. Per the germline V gene, CDR1 is SEHNR and CDR2 is FQNEAQ (reference sequence). V dropped 4 bases and J dropped 9 bases, with 13 bases sitting between them. The full variable domain, completed using reference TRBV7-9 and TRBJ1-6, is DTGVSQNPRHKITKRGQNVTFRCDPISEHNRLYWYRQTLGQGPEFLTYFQNEAQLEKSRLLSDRFSAERPKGSFSTLEIQRTEQGDSAMYLCASSSTGIGSPLHFGNGTRLTVT.

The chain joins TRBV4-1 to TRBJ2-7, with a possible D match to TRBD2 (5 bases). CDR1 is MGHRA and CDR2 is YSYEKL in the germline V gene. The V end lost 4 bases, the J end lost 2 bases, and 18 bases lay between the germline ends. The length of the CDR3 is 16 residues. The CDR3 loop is CASSRNPGIIPYEQYF. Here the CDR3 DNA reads TGCGCCAGCAGCCGAAATCCGGGAATTATACCCTACGAGCAGTACTTC.

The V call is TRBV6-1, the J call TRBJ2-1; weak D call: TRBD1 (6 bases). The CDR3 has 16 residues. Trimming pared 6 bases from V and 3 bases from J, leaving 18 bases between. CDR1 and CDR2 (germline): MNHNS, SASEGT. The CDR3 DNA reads TGTGCCAGCAGAGAAAGTGCAGGGGATAACTACAATGAGCAGTTCTTC. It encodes CASRESAGDNYNEQFF.